Shown below are 15 T cell receptor beta chains from a single sample sequenced in a study of T cell responses to AZD1222 COVID-19 vaccine. Sequenced by immunoSEQ multiplex PCR; TCRdb stores in-frame clones only, minus some. The repertoire holds 95,000 to 100,000 clones, with around 84% as singletons. The starting material was peripheral blood, obtained on day 0 of AZD1222 vaccination. Receptors were obtained from an adult in good health.

The chain joins TRBV3-1 (or the pseudogene TRBV3-2) to TRBJ1-1; D uncertain. Germline-derived CDR1 and CDR2 are LGHDT and YNNKEL (reference sequence). This CDR3 has 14 residues. V lost 1 base, J lost 3 bases, and 9 bases lay in between. Here the CDR3 DNA reads TGTGCCAGCAGCCAAGTCGGTTTGGACACTGAAGCTTTCTTT. This codes for CASSQVGLDTEAFF.

CDR3 residues: CATSNQQTDTQYF. As DNA, the CDR3 is TGTGCCACCAGTAACCAACAAACAGATACGCAGTATTTT. The J gene is TRBJ2-3, the V gene TRBV15; the D is unclear. Trimming left V 6 bases short and J 3 bases short, with 10 bases between. The germline CDR1 and CDR2 sequences are LNHNV and YYDKDF (reference sequence). CDR3 length: 13 amino acids. Looking up the rest from reference TRBV15 and TRBJ2-3 gives the full variable domain: DAMVIQNPRYQVTQFGKPVTLSCSQTLNHNVMYWYQQKSSQAPKLLFHYYDKDFNNEADTPDNFQSRRPNTSFCFLDIRSPGLGDTAMYLCATSNQQTDTQYFGPGTRLTVL.

This chain links TRBV20-1 with TRBJ2-5; 8 bases line up with TRBD1. V was pared by 3 bases and J by 5 bases, with 8 bases of the junction left unmatched. The V gene's germline CDR1 is DFQATT and CDR2 SNEGSKA (reference sequence). There are 14 residues in the CDR3. Here the CDR3 reads CSASRQGARETQYF. The CDR3 DNA follows: TGCAGTGCTAGTCGGCAGGGGGCGAGGGAGACCCAGTACTTC.

This chain links TRBV4-3 with TRBJ1-2; tentatively, D is TRBD1 (5 bases). Germline assignment: CDR1 LGHNA and CDR2 YSLEER. The V end was cut by 0 bases, the J end by 3 bases, with 14 bases between. The CDR3 length is 16 residues. CDR3 sequence reads: CASSQDVGGRDYGYTF. CDR3 DNA sequence: TGCGCCAGCAGCCAAGATGTGGGGGGTCGGGACTATGGCTACACCTTC.

The V call is TRBV6-1, the J call TRBJ1-2, with 7 bases that match TRBD1. Germline V lookup: CDR1 MNHNS, CDR2 SASEGT. The V gene end was trimmed by 2 bases and the J gene end by 4 bases; junction bases not matched to a gene: 7. There are 15 residues in the CDR3. CDR3 loop: CASSEKWTGLYGYTF. The CDR3 region has the DNA TGTGCCAGCAGTGAAAAGTGGACAGGACTCTATGGCTACACCTTC.

The table lists this clone with a count of one. The J gene is TRBJ1-1, the V gene TRBV11-3; D is unclear. The CDR3 is 13 amino acids. The V and J ends lost 0 bases and 1 base respectively, with 3 bases between them. Per the germline V gene, CDR1 is SGHNT and CDR2 is YENEEA. The CDR3 coding sequence is TGTGCCAGCAGCTTAGAAGGGAACACTGAAGCTTTCTTT. The encoded protein is CASSLEGNTEAFF.

V gene TRBV7-9 combines with J gene TRBJ2-2; possible D gene TRBD1, 5 bases. V lost 1 base and J lost 4, with 7 bases in between. The germline V gene encodes CDR1 SEHNR and CDR2 FQNEAQ (reference sequence). There are 14 residues in the CDR3. CDR3 in DNA: TGTGCCAGCAGCTTAGAGGGGTTCACCGGGGAGCTGTTTTTT. It translates to CASSLEGFTGELFF.

Only a few counts were recorded for this clone. This chain joins TRBV28 and TRBJ1-3; D gene ambiguous. Looked up from germline, CDR1 is MDHEN and CDR2 is SYDVKM. The CDR3 extends over 15 amino acids. V lost 1 base, J lost 3 bases, and 10 bases lay in between. The CDR3: CASSLFGLGGNTIYF. The CDR3 nucleotides read TGTGCCAGCAGTTTATTTGGGCTGGGTGGAAACACCATATATTTT.

There are a few counts of this clone. Other nucleotide sequences from this sample produce the same CDR3. V usage is TRBV7-2 and J usage is TRBJ1-5; D is perhaps TRBD1 (5 bases). The germline V gene encodes CDR1 SGHTA and CDR2 FQGNSA. The V end lost 1 base, the J end lost 3 bases, and 7 bases lay between the germline ends. This CDR3 has 14 residues. CDR3: CASSLGGFNQPQHF. The CDR3 bases are TGTGCCAGCAGCTTAGGGGGCTTCAATCAGCCCCAGCATTTT.

This rearrangement joins TRBV28 to TRBJ1-1; D call uncertain. Looked up from germline, CDR1 is MDHEN and CDR2 is SYDVKM. CDR3 length: 11 residues. V was trimmed by 6 bases and J by 3 bases, leaving 5 bases between them. Written as DNA, the CDR3 is TGTGCCAGCAGCTCCGACACTGAAGCTTTCTTT. This encodes CASSSDTEAFF.

The J gene is TRBJ2-6, the V gene TRBV2; D gene unclear. The CDR3 spans 16 residues. The V gene's germline CDR1 is SNHLY and CDR2 FYNNEI. The ends were cut back, 8 bases at V and 2 bases at J, with 16 bases in the middle. The DNA of the CDR3 is TGTGCCAGCCCGCGGAAGGGATTCACTGGGGCCAACGTCCTGACTTTC. Encoded protein: CASPRKGFTGANVLTF. The variable domain in full, with the rest retrieved from reference TRBV2 and TRBJ2-6, is EPEVTQTPSHQVTQMGQEVILRCVPISNHLYFYWYRQILGQKVEFLVSFYNNEISEKSEIFDDQFSVERPDGSNFTLKIRSTKLEDSAMYFCASPRKGFTGANVLTFGAGSRLTVL.

V is TRBV19 and J is TRBJ1-5; D is perhaps TRBD1 (6 bases). Deletions cut 10 bases from V and 2 bases from J, with 18 bases between. This CDR3 is 15 amino acids long. CDR1 and CDR2 from the germline V gene are LNHDA and SQIVND (reference sequence). CDR3 region: CATTTGYRGNQPQHF. DNA for the CDR3: TGTGCCACTACTACAGGGTATCGGGGCAATCAGCCCCAGCATTTT.

The chain couples TRBV30 to TRBJ2-7; D gene ambiguous. Germline V lookup: CDR1 GTSNPN, CDR2 SVGIG (reference sequence). V was shortened by 0 bases and J by 5 bases, with 11 bases between the two germline ends. This CDR3 is built from 13 residues. CDR3 loop: CAWSVGVRNEQYF. In nucleotides, the CDR3 is TGTGCCTGGAGTGTGGGTGTCCGAAACGAGCAGTACTTC.

This chain joins TRBV7-2 and TRBJ2-2; TRBD2 aligns across 9 bases. Germline trimming cut 5 bases from V and 6 bases from J; bases unmatched to any gene: 4. The CDR3 totals 14 residues. The germline V gene encodes CDR1 SGHTA and CDR2 FQGNSA. This CDR3 is CASSERLAAGELFF. The CDR3 DNA is TGTGCCAGCAGCGAACGACTAGCGGCCGGGGAGCTGTTTTTT.

This chain uses TRBV7-2 with TRBJ1-6; D remains unclear. From germline, CDR1 is SGHTA and CDR2 FQGNSA. CDR3 length: 16 amino acids. Trimming cost V 5 bases and J 6 bases, with 17 bases left between them. The CDR3 loop is CASSPRPGNLNSPLHF. The CDR3 DNA reads TGTGCCAGCAGCCCCCGTCCCGGGAACCTTAATTCACCCCTCCACTTT.